Listed below are T cell receptor beta chains from one sample, sequenced in a study of T cells in Graves' hyperthyroidism and ophthalmopathy. TCRdb called the multiplex PCR reads again in MiXCR, with one record for every CDR3 protein. The sample holds over 700,000 distinct CDR3 sequences, around 19% seen once. Sequencing was carried out using blood. These TCRs come from a woman between 50 and 59 years old with Graves' hyperthyroidism that later progressed to Graves' ophthalmopathy. The CDR3 runs from the conserved cysteine through the conserved F or W. Fields, in order: D gene, V gene, J gene, clone size, CDR3 protein, CDR3 DNA. D genes are given only for firm matches. The size entry is marked missing in some rows and otherwise reads once, few, many or a size class.

d_call: NA
v_call: TRBV3-1
j_call: TRBJ2-7
clone_size: many
cdr3_aa: CASSPRVISYEQYF
cdr3_nt: TGTGCCAGCAGCCCCCGGGTCATAAGCTACGAGCAGTACTTC

d_call: NA
v_call: TRBV11-2
j_call: TRBJ1-1
clone_size: many
cdr3_aa: CASSLVNPTEAFF
cdr3_nt: TGTGCCAGCAGCTTAGTAAACCCCACTGAAGCTTTCTTT

d_call: NA
v_call: TRBV6-1
j_call: TRBJ1-1
clone_size: many
cdr3_aa: CASSYGGNTEAFF
cdr3_nt: TGTGCCAGCAGTTACGGGGGGAACACTGAAGCTTTCTTT

d_call: TRBD1
v_call: TRBV18
j_call: TRBJ1-5
clone_size: NA
cdr3_aa: CASSPGQVSNQPQHF
cdr3_nt: TGTGCCAGCTCACCCGGACAGGTTAGCAATCAGCCCCAGCATTTT

d_call: NA
v_call: TRBV11-2
j_call: TRBJ2-2
clone_size: NA
cdr3_aa: CASSHLGGQNTGELFF
cdr3_nt: TGTGCCAGCAGCCATCTAGGCGGCCAGAACACCGGGGAGCTGTTTTTT

d_call: NA
v_call: TRBV15
j_call: TRBJ2-7
clone_size: NA
cdr3_aa: CATSRDAEQYF
cdr3_nt: TGTGCCACCAGCAGAGATGCCGAGCAGTACTTC

d_call: TRBD1
v_call: TRBV19
j_call: TRBJ1-2
clone_size: NA
cdr3_aa: CASRRPDRGDYGYTF
cdr3_nt: TGTGCCAGTAGGAGGCCGGACAGGGGAGACTATGGCTACACCTTC

d_call: NA
v_call: TRBV11-3
j_call: TRBJ2-3
clone_size: many
cdr3_aa: CASSTRGADTQYF
cdr3_nt: TGTGCCAGCAGCACCAGGGGGGCAGATACGCAGTATTTT

d_call: TRBD1
v_call: TRBV5-5
j_call: TRBJ1-4
clone_size: many
cdr3_aa: CASSLDRQGRNEKLFF
cdr3_nt: TGTGCCAGCAGCTTGGATCGACAGGGCCGAAATGAAAAACTGTTTTTT

d_call: NA
v_call: TRBV11-2
j_call: TRBJ1-2
clone_size: many
cdr3_aa: CASSPPLLSGGDGYTF
cdr3_nt: TGTGCCAGCAGCCCGCCGTTGTTATCGGGGGGCGATGGCTACACCTTC

d_call: NA
v_call: TRBV5-4
j_call: TRBJ2-1
clone_size: NA
cdr3_aa: CASSLGRNLQGFYNEQFF
cdr3_nt: TGTGCCAGCAGCTTGGGAAGAAACCTTCAGGGGTTTTACAATGAGCAGTTCTTC

d_call: NA
v_call: TRBV6-6
j_call: TRBJ1-1
clone_size: few
cdr3_aa: CASSYSIQADLNTEAFF
cdr3_nt: TGTGCCAGCAGTTACTCGATACAGGCTGATCTGAACACTGAAGCTTTCTTT

d_call: NA
v_call: TRBV3-1
j_call: TRBJ2-7
clone_size: many
cdr3_aa: CASSQFADSYEQYF
cdr3_nt: TGTGCCAGCAGCCAATTTGCAGACTCCTACGAGCAGTACTTC

d_call: TRBD2
v_call: TRBV10-2
j_call: TRBJ2-5
clone_size: NA
cdr3_aa: CASRVRLAQVETQYF
cdr3_nt: TGCGCCAGCAGGGTTAGACTAGCTCAGGTAGAGACCCAGTACTTC

d_call: NA
v_call: TRBV20-1
j_call: TRBJ2-7
clone_size: many
cdr3_aa: CSAGSGDEQYF
cdr3_nt: TGCAGTGCTGGCAGCGGAGACGAGCAGTACTTC

d_call: NA
v_call: TRBV24-1
j_call: TRBJ2-5
clone_size: few
cdr3_aa: CATSDRGPYSETQYF
cdr3_nt: TGTGCCACCAGTGATAGGGGACCGTATTCGGAGACCCAGTACTTC

d_call: NA
v_call: TRBV18
j_call: TRBJ1-5
clone_size: few
cdr3_aa: CASSQSWDSNQPQHF
cdr3_nt: TGTGCCAGCTCACAATCGTGGGACAGCAATCAGCCCCAGCATTTT

d_call: NA
v_call: TRBV5-1
j_call: TRBJ1-5
clone_size: many
cdr3_aa: CASSTGGAGQPQHF
cdr3_nt: TGCGCCAGCAGCACGGGGGGCGCGGGTCAGCCCCAGCATTTT

d_call: NA
v_call: TRBV2
j_call: TRBJ1-1
clone_size: many
cdr3_aa: CASKHRIAEAFF
cdr3_nt: TGTGCCAGCAAGCATCGGATCGCTGAAGCTTTCTTT

d_call: NA
v_call: TRBV18
j_call: TRBJ2-5
clone_size: NA
cdr3_aa: CASSRTVEETQYF
cdr3_nt: TGTGCCAGCTCACGGACGGTCGAAGAGACCCAGTACTTC

d_call: NA
v_call: TRBV7-9
j_call: TRBJ2-2
clone_size: few
cdr3_aa: CASSPTPVGTGELFF
cdr3_nt: TGTGCCAGCAGCCCCACCCCGGTGGGCACCGGGGAGCTGTTTTTT

d_call: NA
v_call: TRBV6-2/TRBV6-3
j_call: TRBJ1-6
clone_size: NA
cdr3_aa: CASKGDRQNSPLHF
cdr3_nt: TGTGCCAGCAAAGGGGATAGACAGAATTCACCCCTCCACTTT

d_call: TRBD1
v_call: TRBV2
j_call: TRBJ1-2
clone_size: many
cdr3_aa: CASTATTGGYGYTF
cdr3_nt: TGTGCCAGCACCGCTACGACAGGGGGCTATGGCTACACCTTC

d_call: NA
v_call: TRBV18
j_call: TRBJ1-2
clone_size: few
cdr3_aa: CASSPRRNYAYTF
cdr3_nt: TGTGCCAGCTCACCGCGAAGGAACTATGCCTACACCTTC

d_call: NA
v_call: TRBV6-2/TRBV6-3
j_call: TRBJ1-1
clone_size: many
cdr3_aa: CASSYTGGLTEAFF
cdr3_nt: TGTGCCAGCAGTTACACAGGCGGGTTAACTGAAGCTTTCTTT

d_call: NA
v_call: TRBV7-6
j_call: TRBJ1-5
clone_size: NA
cdr3_aa: CASSLGGGEDQPQHF
cdr3_nt: TGTGCCAGCAGCTTAGGTGGGGGTGAGGATCAGCCCCAGCATTTT

d_call: TRBD2
v_call: TRBV24-1
j_call: TRBJ2-1
clone_size: NA
cdr3_aa: CATSDSTSDEQFF
cdr3_nt: TGTGCCACCAGTGATTCGACTAGCGATGAGCAGTTCTTC

d_call: NA
v_call: TRBV2
j_call: TRBJ2-2
clone_size: NA
cdr3_aa: CASREISNTGELFF
cdr3_nt: TGTGCCAGCAGAGAGATTTCGAACACCGGGGAGCTGTTTTTT

d_call: NA
v_call: TRBV10-3
j_call: TRBJ1-2
clone_size: NA
cdr3_aa: CAISESPGVNYGHTF
cdr3_nt: TGTGCCATCAGTGAGTCTCCGGGAGTGAACTATGGCCACACCTTC

d_call: NA
v_call: TRBV30
j_call: TRBJ1-1
clone_size: many
cdr3_aa: CAWSGGWGEAFF
cdr3_nt: TGTGCCTGGAGTGGGGGGTGGGGTGAAGCTTTCTTT

d_call: NA
v_call: TRBV20-1
j_call: TRBJ2-2
clone_size: few
cdr3_aa: CSARGGDRSNTGELFF
cdr3_nt: TGCAGTGCTAGGGGAGGGGACAGATCGAACACCGGGGAGCTGTTTTTT

d_call: TRBD1
v_call: TRBV12-3/TRBV12-4
j_call: TRBJ2-5
clone_size: NA
cdr3_aa: CASGRPSGQGAGETQYF
cdr3_nt: TGTGCCAGCGGTCGACCTTCAGGACAGGGGGCGGGTGAGACCCAGTACTTC

d_call: TRBD1
v_call: TRBV27
j_call: TRBJ1-2
clone_size: many
cdr3_aa: CASTLRTGGVYGYTF
cdr3_nt: TGTGCCAGCACACTCAGGACAGGGGGTGTCTATGGCTACACCTTC

d_call: TRBD2
v_call: TRBV20-1
j_call: TRBJ2-5
clone_size: NA
cdr3_aa: CSARATSGGIETQYF
cdr3_nt: TGCAGTGCTAGAGCTACTAGCGGGGGGATAGAGACCCAGTACTTC

d_call: TRBD1
v_call: TRBV6-6
j_call: TRBJ1-2
clone_size: many
cdr3_aa: CASSYSVGQGGYGYTF
cdr3_nt: TGTGCCAGCAGTTACTCGGTGGGACAGGGAGGTTATGGCTACACCTTC

d_call: TRBD1
v_call: TRBV5-1
j_call: TRBJ1-6
clone_size: few
cdr3_aa: CASSPEGTGVSPLYF
cdr3_nt: TGCGCCAGCAGCCCGGAGGGGACAGGGGTTTCACCCCTCTACTTT

d_call: NA
v_call: TRBV11-2
j_call: TRBJ2-7
clone_size: many
cdr3_aa: CASSLDRTPSYEQYF
cdr3_nt: TGTGCCAGCAGCTTAGATAGGACACCCTCCTACGAGCAGTACTTC

d_call: NA
v_call: TRBV11-2
j_call: TRBJ2-1
clone_size: few
cdr3_aa: CASTRAGQASSYNEQFF
cdr3_nt: TGTGCCAGCACCAGAGCGGGACAGGCGAGCTCCTACAATGAGCAGTTCTTC

d_call: NA
v_call: TRBV24-1
j_call: TRBJ2-3
clone_size: NA
cdr3_aa: CATSDSAGMGADTQYF
cdr3_nt: TGTGCCACCAGTGATTCCGCAGGGATGGGGGCAGATACGCAGTATTTT

d_call: NA
v_call: TRBV2
j_call: TRBJ1-1
clone_size: many
cdr3_aa: CASSSDGNTEAFF
cdr3_nt: TGTGCCAGCAGTTCGGACGGGAACACTGAAGCTTTCTTT

d_call: NA
v_call: TRBV20-1
j_call: TRBJ2-7
clone_size: many
cdr3_aa: CSARDRSPLYEQYF
cdr3_nt: TGCAGTGCTAGAGATCGGTCCCCCCTCTACGAGCAGTACTTC